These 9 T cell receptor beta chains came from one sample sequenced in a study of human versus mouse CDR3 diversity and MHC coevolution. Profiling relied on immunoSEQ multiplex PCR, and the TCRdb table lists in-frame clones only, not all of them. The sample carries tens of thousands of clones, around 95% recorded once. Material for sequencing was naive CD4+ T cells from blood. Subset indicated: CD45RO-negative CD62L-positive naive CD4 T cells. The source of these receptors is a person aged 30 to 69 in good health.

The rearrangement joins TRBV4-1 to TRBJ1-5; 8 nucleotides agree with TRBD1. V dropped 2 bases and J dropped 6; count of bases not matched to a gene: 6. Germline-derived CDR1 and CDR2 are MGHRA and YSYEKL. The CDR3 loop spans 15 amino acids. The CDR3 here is CASSQQGARIQPQHF. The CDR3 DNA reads TGCGCCAGCAGCCAACAGGGGGCGAGGATTCAGCCCCAGCATTTT.

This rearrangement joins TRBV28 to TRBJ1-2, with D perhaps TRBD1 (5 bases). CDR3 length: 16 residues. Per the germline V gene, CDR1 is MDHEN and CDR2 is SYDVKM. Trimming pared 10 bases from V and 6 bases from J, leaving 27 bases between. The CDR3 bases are TGTGCCACCGCCGAATTGGCCGCCCCAGGGAATCATGGCTACACCTTC. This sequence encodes CATAELAAPGNHGYTF.

Here the CDR3 DNA reads TGTGCCAGGTCAGGGGGCCCCTACAATGAGCAGTTCTTC. It is translated as CARSGGPYNEQFF. This chain links TRBV2 with TRBJ2-1; 8 bases are shared with TRBD1. Looked up from germline, CDR1 is SNHLY and CDR2 is FYNNEI. V trimming: 9 bases; J trimming: 2 bases; junction bases outside the gene matches: 3. The CDR3 extends over 13 amino acids.

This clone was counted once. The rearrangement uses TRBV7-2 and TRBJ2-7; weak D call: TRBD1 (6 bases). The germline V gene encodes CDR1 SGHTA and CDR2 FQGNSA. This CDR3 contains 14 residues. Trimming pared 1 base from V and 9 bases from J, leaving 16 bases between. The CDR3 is CASSLGQVQSAQYF. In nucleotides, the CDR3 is TGTGCCAGCAGCTTAGGACAGGTCCAATCGGCGCAGTACTTC.

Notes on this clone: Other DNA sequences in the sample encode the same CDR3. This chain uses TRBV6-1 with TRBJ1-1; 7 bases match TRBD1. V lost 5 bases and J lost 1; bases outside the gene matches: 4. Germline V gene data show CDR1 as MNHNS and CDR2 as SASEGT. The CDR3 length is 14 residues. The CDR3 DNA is TGTGCCAGCAGTCTAGGACAGGCGAACACTGAAGCTTTCTTT. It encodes CASSLGQANTEAFF.

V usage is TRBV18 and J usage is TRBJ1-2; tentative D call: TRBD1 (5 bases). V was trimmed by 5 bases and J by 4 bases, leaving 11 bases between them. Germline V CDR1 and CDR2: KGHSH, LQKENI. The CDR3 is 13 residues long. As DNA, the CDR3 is TGTGCCAGCTCAAGTTTGGACATCTATGGCTACACCTTC. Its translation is CASSSLDIYGYTF. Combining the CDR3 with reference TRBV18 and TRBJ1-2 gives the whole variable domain NAGVMQNPRHLVRRRGQEARLRCSPMKGHSHVYWYRQLPEEGLKFMVYLQKENIIDESGMPKERFSAEFPKEGPSILRIQQVVRGDSAAYFCASSSLDIYGYTFGSGTRLTVV.

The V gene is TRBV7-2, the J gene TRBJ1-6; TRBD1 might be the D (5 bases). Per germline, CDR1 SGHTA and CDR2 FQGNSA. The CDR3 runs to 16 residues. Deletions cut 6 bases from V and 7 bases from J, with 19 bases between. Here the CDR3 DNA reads TGTGCCAGCAGAGAAGGGAGGGGCCTTGGGAATTCACCCCTCCACTTT. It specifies CASREGRGLGNSPLHF.

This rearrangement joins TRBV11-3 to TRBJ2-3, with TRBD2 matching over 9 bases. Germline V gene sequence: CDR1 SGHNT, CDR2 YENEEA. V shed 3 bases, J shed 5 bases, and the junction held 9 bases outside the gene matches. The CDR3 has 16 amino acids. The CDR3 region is CASSLGLAGWGDTQYF. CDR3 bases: TGTGCCAGCAGCTTGGGTCTAGCGGGATGGGGAGATACGCAGTATTTT.

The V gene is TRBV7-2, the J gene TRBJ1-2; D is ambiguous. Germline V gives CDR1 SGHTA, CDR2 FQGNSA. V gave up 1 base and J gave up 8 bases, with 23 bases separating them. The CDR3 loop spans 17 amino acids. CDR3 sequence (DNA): TGTGCCAGCAGCTTAGATACCTTCGGAGGGCGGGGTGAGGGCTACACCTTC. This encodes CASSLDTFGGRGEGYTF.